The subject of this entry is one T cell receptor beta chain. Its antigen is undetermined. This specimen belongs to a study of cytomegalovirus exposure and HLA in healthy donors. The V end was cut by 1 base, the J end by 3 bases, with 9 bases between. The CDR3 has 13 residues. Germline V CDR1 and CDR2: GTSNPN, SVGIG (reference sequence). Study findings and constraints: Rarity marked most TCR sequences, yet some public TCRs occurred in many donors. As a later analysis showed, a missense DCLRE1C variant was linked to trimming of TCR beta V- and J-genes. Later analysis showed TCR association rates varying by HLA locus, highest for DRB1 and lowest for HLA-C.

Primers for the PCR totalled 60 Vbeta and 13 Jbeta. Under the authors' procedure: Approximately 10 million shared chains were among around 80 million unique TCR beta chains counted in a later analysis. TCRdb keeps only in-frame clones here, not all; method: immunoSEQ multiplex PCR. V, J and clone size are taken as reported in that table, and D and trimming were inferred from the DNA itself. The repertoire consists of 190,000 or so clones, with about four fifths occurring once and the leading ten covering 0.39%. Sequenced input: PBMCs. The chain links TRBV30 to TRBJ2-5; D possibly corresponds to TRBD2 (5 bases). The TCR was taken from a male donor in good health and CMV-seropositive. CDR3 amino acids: CAWSERTEETQYF. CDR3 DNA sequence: TGTGCCTGGAGTGAGCGGACCGAAGAGACCCAGTACTTC.